The entry below gives a single T cell receptor beta chain sequence along with its context. In the original workflow: Estimated nucleated cell counts came from reference gene primer amplification. Clones were read by immunoSEQ multiplex PCR, and TCRdb kept only the in-frame ones, dropping some. D and trimming were read from the DNA, whereas the V and J calls and clone size are those reported in that table. The sample holds about 220,000 clones, less than 90% seen once. The data stem from a study of blood T cell repertoires in COVID-19. As for the study in general: COVID-19 samples collected from the United States, Italy and Spain covered acute and convalescent phases. PBMCs, B-cell-depleted T cells, or T cells were the source of the cDNA or gDNA that made up the material.

CDR3 length equals 15 residues. V shed 5 bases, J shed 0 bases, and the junction held 7 bases outside the gene matches. Per germline, CDR1 LNHDA and CDR2 SQIVND (reference sequence). V and J are TRBV19 and TRBJ2-7; 7 nucleotides match TRBD1. This TCR was sampled from a man between 40 and 49 years old with acute or convalescent COVID-19. The sample consisted of peripheral blood. CDR3 DNA sequence: TGTGCCAGTAGTCCTCGACAGGGATCCTCCTACGAGCAGTACTTC. This encodes CASSPRQGSSYEQYF. The variable domain in full, completed from reference TRBV19 and TRBJ2-7, reads DGGITQSPKYLFRKEGQNVTLSCEQNLNHDAMYWYRQDPGQGLRLIYYSQIVNDFQKGDIAEGYSVSREKKESFPLTVTSAQKNPTAFYLCASSPRQGSSYEQYFGPGTRLTVT.